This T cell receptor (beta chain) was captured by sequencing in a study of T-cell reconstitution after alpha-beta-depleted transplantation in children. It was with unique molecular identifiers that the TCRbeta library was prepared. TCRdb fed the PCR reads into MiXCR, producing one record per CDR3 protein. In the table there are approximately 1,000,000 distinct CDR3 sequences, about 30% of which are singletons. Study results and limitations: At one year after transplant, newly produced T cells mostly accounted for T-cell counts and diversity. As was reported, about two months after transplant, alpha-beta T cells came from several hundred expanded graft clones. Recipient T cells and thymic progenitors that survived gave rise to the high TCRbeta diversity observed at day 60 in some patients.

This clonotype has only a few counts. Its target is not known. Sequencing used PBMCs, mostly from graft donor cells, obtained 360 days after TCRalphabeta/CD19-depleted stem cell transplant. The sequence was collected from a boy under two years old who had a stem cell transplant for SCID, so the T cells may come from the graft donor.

For the CDR3, the DNA is TGTGCCATCAGTAAAATCGGCGGCCTCACAGATACGCAGTATTTT. Protein: CAISKIGGLTDTQYF. The chain joins TRBV10-3 to TRBJ2-3; no definite D call. The CDR3 length is 15 residues. The germline V gene has CDR1 ENHRY and CDR2 SYGVKD. Trimming shortened V by 5 bases and J by 2 bases, and 14 bases separated the two germline ends.